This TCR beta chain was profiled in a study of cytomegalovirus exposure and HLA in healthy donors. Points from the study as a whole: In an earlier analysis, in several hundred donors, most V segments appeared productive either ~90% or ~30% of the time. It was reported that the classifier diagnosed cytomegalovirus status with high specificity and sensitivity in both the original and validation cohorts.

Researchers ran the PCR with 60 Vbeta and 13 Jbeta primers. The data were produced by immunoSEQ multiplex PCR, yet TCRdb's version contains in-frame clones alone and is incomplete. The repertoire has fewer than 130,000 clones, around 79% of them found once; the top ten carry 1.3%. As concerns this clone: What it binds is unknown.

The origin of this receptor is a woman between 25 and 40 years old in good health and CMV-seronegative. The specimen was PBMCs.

In nucleotides, the CDR3 is TGTGCCAGCAGCTTGTGGGGGGACGGCGCCTATGGCTACACCTTC. It encodes CASSLWGDGAYGYTF. The chain carries TRBV5-6 and TRBJ1-2; D is possibly TRBD1 (5 bases). The CDR3 extends over 15 amino acids. The V gene lost 1 base and the J gene lost 4 bases, with 14 bases spanning the gap. Per germline, CDR1 SGHDT and CDR2 YYEEEE.